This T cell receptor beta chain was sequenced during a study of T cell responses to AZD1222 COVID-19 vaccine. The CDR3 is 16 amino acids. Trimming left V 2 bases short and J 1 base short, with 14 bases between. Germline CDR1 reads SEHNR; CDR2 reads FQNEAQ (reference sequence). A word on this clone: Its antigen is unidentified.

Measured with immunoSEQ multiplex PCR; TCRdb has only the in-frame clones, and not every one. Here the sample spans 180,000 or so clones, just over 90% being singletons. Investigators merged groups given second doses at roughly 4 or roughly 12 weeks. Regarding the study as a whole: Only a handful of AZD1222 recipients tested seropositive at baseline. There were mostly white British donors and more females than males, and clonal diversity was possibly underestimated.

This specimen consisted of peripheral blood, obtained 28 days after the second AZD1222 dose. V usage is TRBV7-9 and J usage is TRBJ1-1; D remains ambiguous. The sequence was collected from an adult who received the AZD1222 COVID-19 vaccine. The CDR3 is CASSLREAPKNTEAFF. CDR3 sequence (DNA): TGTGCCAGCAGCTTAAGGGAAGCACCAAAGAACACTGAAGCTTTCTTT.